This TCR beta chain stems from a study of shared clonotypes between healthy human individuals. For every subset, genomic DNA was evenly distributed across several immunoSEQ plates. Loaded into unsorted PBMC replicate PCRs was roughly 300 ng DNA, 25,000 to 35,000 T cell genomes. Produced via immunoSEQ multiplex PCR; TCRdb's table is partial and in-frame only. This sample carries about 490,000 clones, 60% to 80% of them seen once, and the ten largest clones take 12%. CDR1 and CDR2 (germline): SGHDN, FVKESK. V was pared by 1 base and J by 1 base, with 4 bases between. The CDR3 is 13 amino acids. Every donor, a Caucasian adult, lived in Nashville, Tennessee. This clone was picked up a small number of times. What it binds is unknown. Study observations and caveats: Since donors were few, the genetic and exposure-history diversity represented was limited.

This TCR was recovered from a woman between 35 and 50 years old in good health. Some clones in this sample may be carry-over from other donors' samples. The V call is TRBV14, the J call TRBJ1-1; D is unclear. Sequenced input: PBMCs. The CDR3 loop reads CASSQGWNTEAFF. The DNA for the CDR3 is TGTGCCAGCAGCCAAGGGTGGAACACTGAAGCTTTCTTT.